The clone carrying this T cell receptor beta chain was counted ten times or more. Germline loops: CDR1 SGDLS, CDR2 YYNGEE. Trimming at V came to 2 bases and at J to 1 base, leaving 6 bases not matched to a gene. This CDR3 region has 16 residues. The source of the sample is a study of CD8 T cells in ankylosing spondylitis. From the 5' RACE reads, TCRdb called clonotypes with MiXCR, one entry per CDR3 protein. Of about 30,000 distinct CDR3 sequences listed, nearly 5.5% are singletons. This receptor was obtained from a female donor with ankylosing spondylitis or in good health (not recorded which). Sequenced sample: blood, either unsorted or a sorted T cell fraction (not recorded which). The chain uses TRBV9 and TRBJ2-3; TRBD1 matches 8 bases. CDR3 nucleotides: TGTGCCAGCAGCGTTGGGACAGGTGGGGGCACAGATACGCAGTATTTT. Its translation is CASSVGTGGGTDTQYF.